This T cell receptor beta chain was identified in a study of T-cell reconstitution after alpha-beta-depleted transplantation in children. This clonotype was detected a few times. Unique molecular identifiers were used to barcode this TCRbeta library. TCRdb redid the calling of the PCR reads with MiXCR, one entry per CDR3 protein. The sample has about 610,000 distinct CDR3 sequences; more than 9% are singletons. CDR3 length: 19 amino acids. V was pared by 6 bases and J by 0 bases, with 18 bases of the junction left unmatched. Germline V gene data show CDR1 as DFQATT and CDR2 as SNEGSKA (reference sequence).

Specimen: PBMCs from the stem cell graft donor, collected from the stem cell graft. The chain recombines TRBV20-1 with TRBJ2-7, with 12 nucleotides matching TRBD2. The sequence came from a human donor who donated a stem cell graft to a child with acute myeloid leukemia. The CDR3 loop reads CSASKVFGSTSGSSYEQYF. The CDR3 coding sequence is TGCAGTGCCTCTAAGGTTTTTGGATCGACTAGCGGGAGCTCCTACGAGCAGTACTTC.